The 32 T cell receptor beta chains presented below share a single source sample, sequenced in a study of T cell clones after liver transplantation. The assay was immunoSEQ multiplex PCR, and TCRdb's table has in-frame clones only and misses some. Of tens of thousands of clones listed, around four fifths are singletons. Specimen: CD4+ T cells from blood, collected at the 22-month timepoint. The receptor source for this set is a human patient who received a liver transplant. Certain T cells may be donor cells from the graft.

The genes are TRBV4-3 and TRBJ2-5, with TRBD1 matching 12 bases. This CDR3 spans 19 amino acids. Germline trimming cut 0 bases from V and 5 bases from J; bases unmatched to any gene: 13. The germline V gene encodes CDR1 LGHNA and CDR2 YSLEER. The CDR3 protein is CASSQEAERDRGRYETQYF. The CDR3 nucleotides read TGCGCCAGCAGCCAAGAAGCCGAACGGGACAGGGGGCGATACGAGACCCAGTACTTC.

This clone has only one observation. The chain has TRBV12-2 and TRBJ2-7; the table's D call TRBD2 went unverified against the DNA. TRBV12-2 is noted as a pseudogene. CDR3 length: 18 residues. The CDR3 DNA reads TGTGCAAGTCGCTTAGTAGTGGGAAGGGACTTACCCTCCTACGAGCAGTACTTC. As protein: CASRLVVGRDLPSYEQYF.

The gene calls are TRBV21-1 and TRBJ2-1; no check of the table's D call, TRBD2, against the DNA was made. TRBV21-1 corresponds to a pseudogene. The CDR3 is 17 residues long. The CDR3 nucleotides read TGTGCCAGCAGAATGAGGATAGCTAACCATTCCGACAATGAGCAGTTCTTC. It encodes CASRMRIANHSDNEQFF.

The genes are TRBV14 and TRBJ2-1; 10 bases line up with TRBD2. CDR1 is SGHDN, CDR2 FVKESK, per germline. V lost 2 bases, J lost 9 bases, and 10 bases stayed unmatched. The CDR3 spans 16 residues. For the CDR3, the DNA is TGTGCCAGCAGCCAAAGAGCAGGACTAGCGGAGCGTGAGCAGTTCTTC. Translation: CASSQRAGLAEREQFF.

The chain is built from TRBV7-2 and TRBJ2-4; D is perhaps TRBD1 (5 bases). The V gene lost 5 bases and the J gene lost 6 bases, with 11 bases spanning the gap. There are 13 residues in the CDR3. Germline V gene data show CDR1 as SGHTA and CDR2 as FQGNSA. CDR3 protein: CASSLSRANIQYF. CDR3 nucleotides: TGTGCCAGCAGCCTCAGCAGGGCAAACATTCAGTACTTC.

The gene calls are TRBV19 and TRBJ2-3; 11 bases are shared with TRBD2. This CDR3 contains 16 residues. Germline V gives CDR1 LNHDA, CDR2 SQIVND (reference sequence). With V trimmed by 6 bases and J by 5 bases, 10 bases remained unmatched. The CDR3 is CASSRKLAGGLDTQYF. DNA for the CDR3: TGTGCCAGTAGCAGGAAGCTAGCGGGGGGTTTAGATACGCAGTATTTT.

In regard to this clone: An end of the junction does not agree with germline; a read error may underlie this. This CDR3 reads CASSDQGQTTEKLFF. The CDR3 DNA sequence: TGTGCCAGCAGTGACCAGGGCCAGACTACTGAAAAACTGTTTTTT. The chain uses TRBV6-1 and TRBJ1-4; D is perhaps TRBD1 (5 bases). The germline gives CDR1 MNHNS, CDR2 SASEGT. The CDR3 covers 15 residues.

The J gene is TRBJ2-3, the V gene TRBV18; tentatively, D is TRBD1 (6 bases). Trimming left V 2 bases short and J 2 bases short, with 11 bases between. The CDR3 length is 15 residues. Germline CDR1 KGHSH, CDR2 LQKENI. CDR3 bases: TGTGCCAGCTCACCAGACAGGAAACACACAGATACGCAGTATTTT. It translates to CASSPDRKHTDTQYF.

The chain employs TRBV27 and TRBJ1-5; tentatively, D is TRBD1 (5 bases). This CDR3 has 14 residues. Germline CDR1 is MNHEY and CDR2 is SMNVEV (reference sequence). V was clipped by 6 bases and J by 3 bases, with 12 bases between them. The DNA for the CDR3 is TGTGCCAGCAGGGACGGGGCTAACAATCAGCCCCAGCATTTT. Encoded protein: CASRDGANNQPQHF.

This chain joins TRBV5-1 and TRBJ2-5; 8 bases are shared with TRBD1. V gave up 4 bases and J gave up 0 bases; unmatched junction bases: 5. Germline-derived CDR1 and CDR2 are SGHRS and YFSETQ. This CDR3 has 15 residues. This CDR3 reads CASSPGQANQETQYF. CDR3 in DNA: TGCGCCAGCAGCCCGGGACAGGCCAACCAAGAGACCCAGTACTTC.

The rearrangement uses TRBV11-3 and TRBJ2-5, with 7 positions matching TRBD2. The CDR3 has 14 residues. The J segment lost 5 bases and the V segment lost 2 bases, leaving 5 bases of the junction unmatched. Germline V gene data show CDR1 as SGHNT and CDR2 as YENEEA. The CDR3 DNA reads as TGTGCCAGCAGCTTAACCACTAGCGACGAGACCCAGTACTTC. Translated, it gives CASSLTTSDETQYF. The full variable domain, rest sourced from reference TRBV11-3 and TRBJ2-5, is EAGVVQSPRYKIIEKKQPVAFWCNPISGHNTLYWYLQNLGQGPELLIRYENEEAVDDSQLPKDRFSAERLKGVDSTLKIQPAELGDSAVYLCASSLTTSDETQYFGPGTRLLVL.

The V gene is TRBV6-5, the J gene TRBJ2-2; 9 bases map to TRBD2. The trim removed 9 bases at V and 3 bases at J, leaving 8 bases unmatched. CDR1 is MNHEY and CDR2 is SVGAGI in the germline V gene. The CDR3 spans 15 residues. The CDR3 coding sequence is TGTGCCAGTCTGCAGACTAGCGGCTACACCGGGGAGCTGTTTTTT. This codes for CASLQTSGYTGELFF.

This clone was recorded only once. The chain employs TRBV18 and TRBJ1-2; D is undetermined. The V end lost 1 base, the J end lost 6 bases, and 15 bases lay between the germline ends. Germline V lookup: CDR1 KGHSH, CDR2 LQKENI. The CDR3 is made up of 15 amino acids. The CDR3 loop is CASSPLAGLGDGYTF. The CDR3 DNA follows: TGTGCCAGCTCACCACTTGCTGGGTTAGGCGATGGCTACACCTTC.

This clone was counted a single time. The chain carries TRBV5-1 and TRBJ2-3, with D perhaps TRBD2 (6 bases). The CDR3 has 14 amino acids. Germline CDR1 is SGHRS and CDR2 is YFSETQ. Deletions cut 5 bases from V and 4 bases from J, with 14 bases between. In DNA form, the CDR3 reads TGCGCCAGCAGAGACGATAGCGGCGCAGATACGCAGTATTTT. It specifies CASRDDSGADTQYF. Complete variable domain (other parts from reference TRBV5-1 and TRBJ2-3): KAGVTQTPRYLIKTRGQQVTLSCSPISGHRSVSWYQQTPGQGLQFLFEYFSETQRNKGNFPGRFSGRQFSNSRSEMNVSTLELGDSALYLCASRDDSGADTQYFGPGTRLTVL.

The genes are TRBV19 and TRBJ2-3; the D gene is possibly TRBD1 (5 bases). The germline gives CDR1 LNHDA, CDR2 SQIVND (reference sequence). V lost 5 bases to trimming and J lost 4 bases, with 13 bases between them. This CDR3 contains 14 residues. CDR3 amino acids: CASSPREGADTQYF. In nucleotides, the CDR3 is TGTGCCAGTAGTCCACGTGAAGGGGCAGATACGCAGTATTTT.

This rearrangement joins TRBV29-1 to TRBJ2-5; 8 nucleotides align to TRBD1. Germline loops: CDR1 SQVTM, CDR2 ANQGSEA. This CDR3 region has 17 residues. After removal of 4 bases from V and 0 bases from J, the junction contained 13 bases not matched to a gene. Written as DNA, the CDR3 is TGCAGCGTTGCCAGGTATCTCAGGGGGCCCAACCAAGAGACCCAGTACTTC. Residues: CSVARYLRGPNQETQYF.

In DNA form, the CDR3 reads TGCAGCGTTGACGAGCAGGGCCCCCGGACCCAGTACTTC. It is translated as CSVDEQGPRTQYF. This sequence joins TRBV29-1 and TRBJ2-5, with D perhaps TRBD1 (5 bases). Trimming cost V 3 bases and J 7 bases, with 15 bases left between them. Germline CDR1 is SQVTM and CDR2 is ANQGSEA. This CDR3 has 13 residues.

The rearrangement links TRBV25-1 to TRBJ1-5; a possible D gene is TRBD1 (5 bases). This CDR3 region has 15 residues. With 1 base removed from V and 5 bases from J, the gap between germline ends came to 12 bases. The germline V gene encodes CDR1 MGHDK and CDR2 SYGVNS. CDR3 in DNA: TGTGCCAGCAGTGAATTTGGGCAGACAGATCAGCCCCAGCATTTT. Translated, it gives CASSEFGQTDQPQHF.

This chain uses TRBV25-1 with TRBJ2-5; D assignment may be TRBD1 or TRBD2 (5 bases each). The germline V gene encodes CDR1 MGHDK and CDR2 SYGVNS. V lost 6 bases and J lost 4, with 6 bases in between. The CDR3 runs 11 residues. CDR3 region: CASRGVETQYF. CDR3 nucleotides: TGTGCCAGCAGGGGGGTAGAGACCCAGTACTTC.

The chain carries TRBV5-1 and TRBJ2-3; D is unclear. Germline V CDR1 and CDR2: SGHRS, YFSETQ. With 7 bases removed from V and 9 bases from J, the gap between germline ends came to 21 bases. This CDR3 region has 14 residues. The CDR3 loop reads CASSTAPSQMTQYF. In DNA form, the CDR3 reads TGCGCCAGCTCCACGGCCCCCTCCCAGATGACGCAGTATTTT.

The gene calls are TRBV29-1 and TRBJ1-1; tentative D call: TRBD1 (5 bases). The CDR3 sequence is 13 residues long. Trimming took off 3 bases at V and 1 base at J, with 9 bases between the two ends. The germline CDR1 and CDR2 sequences are SQVTM and ANQGSEA. CDR3 residues: CSVDLGGNTEAFF. The CDR3 DNA follows: TGCAGCGTTGACCTCGGGGGGAACACTGAAGCTTTCTTT. The variable domain in full, completed from reference TRBV29-1 and TRBJ1-1, reads SAVISQKPSRDICQRGTSLTIQCQVDSQVTMMFWYRQQPGQSLTLIATANQGSEATYESGFVIDKFPISRPNLTFSTLTVSNMSPEDSSIYLCSVDLGGNTEAFFGQGTRLTVV.

CDR3 DNA sequence: TGCGCCAGCAGCCAGATAGCGGGGGCCCGGGCCGGGGAGCTGTTTTTT. Translating it yields CASSQIAGARAGELFF. This sequence joins TRBV4-3 and TRBJ2-2; 9 bases line up with TRBD2. The CDR3 extends over 16 amino acids. The ends lost 3 bases at V and 6 bases at J; junction bases unmatched: 8. Germline V gene data show CDR1 as LGHNA and CDR2 as YSLEER.

This clone was seen a few times. The genes are TRBV10-3 and TRBJ1-2; TRBD1 matches at 10 bases. Germline loops: CDR1 ENHRY, CDR2 SYGVKD. The V gene end was trimmed by 2 bases and the J gene end by 7 bases; junction bases not matched to a gene: 7. The CDR3 consists of 15 residues. The CDR3 DNA is TGTGCCATCAGTGAGGAAAGACAGGGGGCGACTGGCTACACCTTC. Protein: CAISEERQGATGYTF.

The V call is TRBV7-9, the J call TRBJ2-7; 10 nucleotides agree with TRBD2. The CDR3 runs 17 residues. Germline CDR1 SEHNR, CDR2 FQNEAQ (reference sequence). Trimming took 1 base from V and 4 from J; bases not matched to a gene: 10. The CDR3 is CASSLGSSGSQGYEQYF. Written as DNA, the CDR3 is TGTGCCAGCAGCTTAGGCTCTAGCGGGAGCCAAGGGTACGAGCAGTACTTC.

The chain employs TRBV7-2 and TRBJ2-3, with a weak D call TRBD1 (6 bases). The CDR3 covers 16 residues. Trimming removed 0 bases from V and 1 base from J, with 11 bases in between. Germline V gene data show CDR1 as SGHTA and CDR2 as FQGNSA. DNA for the CDR3: TGTGCCAGCAGCTTAGCTACCCCAGGGGGCACAGATACGCAGTATTTT. Amino acid sequence: CASSLATPGGTDTQYF.

V usage is TRBV7-2 and J usage is TRBJ2-3, with TRBD2 as a possible D gene (5 bases). The CDR3 is made up of 11 amino acids. Germline CDR1 is SGHTA and CDR2 is FQGNSA. V was shortened by 8 bases and J by 5 bases, with 8 bases between the two germline ends. CDR3 loop: CASGRRDTQYF. As DNA, the CDR3 is TGTGCCAGCGGGAGAAGAGATACGCAGTATTTT.

The chain recombines TRBV28 with TRBJ2-7, with 7 bases matching TRBD1. J gave up 1 base and V 3 bases, and 9 bases lay outside the gene matches. CDR3 length equals 16 residues. Germline CDR1 reads MDHEN; CDR2 reads SYDVKM. CDR3 region: CASSLGLTGLSYEQYF. The DNA for the CDR3 is TGTGCCAGCAGTTTGGGCCTGACAGGGCTTTCCTACGAGCAGTACTTC.

This clone was seen just once. The CDR3 nucleotides are TGCAGTGCTAGTAACAATGAGCAGTTCTTC. As protein: CSASNNEQFF. The V and J genes are TRBV20-1 and TRBJ2-1; D is uncertain. This CDR3 has 10 amino acids. Germline values: CDR1 DFQATT, CDR2 SNEGSKA (reference sequence). Between the trimmed V and J ends, which lost 3 bases and 5 bases, there was a span of 2 bases.

The chain employs TRBV2 and TRBJ1-2, with a weak D call TRBD1 (5 bases). Germline-derived CDR1 and CDR2 are SNHLY and FYNNEI. Deletions cut 4 bases from V and 1 base from J, with 10 bases between. This CDR3 region has 14 residues. The CDR3: CASSGDLLNYGYTF. The CDR3 DNA reads TGTGCCAGCAGTGGGGACCTCCTTAACTATGGCTACACCTTC.

The genes are TRBV12-5 and TRBJ2-5; a possible D gene is TRBD1 (5 bases). V was cut by 5 bases and J by 1 base, with 14 bases left in between. The length of the CDR3 is 15 residues. Germline V gives CDR1 LGHNT, CDR2 FRNRAP. CDR3: CASGRNGAAQETQYF. CDR3 sequence (DNA): TGTGCTAGTGGTCGTAATGGGGCAGCCCAAGAGACCCAGTACTTC.

The chain employs TRBV7-8 and TRBJ2-7, with TRBD1 matching 9 bases. The CDR3 has 15 residues. The J segment lost 3 bases and the V segment lost 5 bases, leaving 8 bases of the junction unmatched. CDR1 SGHVS and CDR2 FQNEAQ come from the germline V gene. Written as DNA, the CDR3 is TGTGCCAGCAGCCCACCCGGGACAGGGAGCTACGAGCAGTACTTC. This encodes CASSPPGTGSYEQYF.

The chain has TRBV28 and TRBJ1-5, with D perhaps matching TRBD1 (6 bases). CDR3 length equals 16 residues. The germline V gene has CDR1 MDHEN and CDR2 SYDVKM. Trimming removed 2 bases at V and 3 bases at J, with 14 bases between. The CDR3 here is CASSLGGAVNNQPQHF. The CDR3 DNA sequence: TGTGCCAGCAGTTTAGGGGGGGCAGTAAACAATCAGCCCCAGCATTTT.